The source of this T cell receptor beta chain is a study of regulatory T cells in long-lasting Graves disease. General study findings and limits: Reduced TCR diversity was observed in persistent Graves' patients versus newly diagnosed patients. Persistent patients had a count of shared public clonotypes (around 2,700) that exceeded that of new patients (approximately 1,000).

Described time point: newly diagnosed GD, antithyroid drugs for less than 3 months. With RNA extracted from PBMCs as input, the TCR library was made. TCR beta libraries were built with iRepertoire HTBI primers and Arm-PCR of CDR3 regions. MiXCR, run by TCRdb on the multiplex PCR reads, gives a single entry per CDR3 protein. The sample carries about 440,000 distinct CDR3 sequences, approximately 15% recorded once. Comments on this clonotype: Its antigen is currently unknown.

This sample was shared with a second study, whose subject was T cells in Graves' hyperthyroidism and ophthalmopathy. That source notes: First-round RT-PCR with HTBI primers amplified the TCR CDR3 region.

The starting material was peripheral blood mononuclear cells (PBMCs), obtained at new diagnosis, from a patient treated with antithyroid drugs. The receptor was derived from a woman in her twenties or thirties with Graves disease.

This chain's CDR3 is CASGLEPGLAGVYNEQFF. The CDR3 bases are TGTGCTAGTGGTTTGGAGCCGGGACTAGCGGGAGTCTACAATGAGCAGTTCTTC. The chain is built from TRBV12-5 and TRBJ2-1, with 14 nucleotides matching TRBD2. The V gene's germline CDR1 is LGHNT and CDR2 FRNRAP. The CDR3 runs to 18 residues. The ends lost 1 base at V and 3 bases at J; junction bases unmatched: 5.